The clone carrying this T cell receptor (beta chain) showed up just a few times. The sample is drawn from a study of blood T cell repertoires in COVID-19. In germline, CDR1 is SGHAT, CDR2 FQNNGV. The CDR3 covers 14 residues. Trimming removed 4 bases at V and 4 bases at J, with 13 bases between. Everyone who took part was about 18 to 89 years old, and they came from about two dozen US areas. Recovered status in Cohort 3 required two negative PCRs, clearance, or symptom resolution. Profiled with immunoSEQ multiplex PCR; TCRdb holds only in-frame clones, not every one. The sample lists about 330,000 clones; about 89% were seen once.

This clonotype was obtained from a woman aged 25-40 years who had recovered from COVID-19. The chain links TRBV11-2 to TRBJ1-2; the D is unclear. Sequenced: PBMCs or T cells enriched from blood (not recorded which). CDR3 residues: CASSSMMAGYGYTF. The CDR3 coding sequence is TGTGCCAGCAGCTCAATGATGGCTGGCTATGGCTACACCTTC. The whole variable domain, filled in from reference TRBV11-2 and TRBJ1-2, reads EAGVAQSPRYKIIEKRQSVAFWCNPISGHATLYWYQQILGQGPKLLIQFQNNGVVDDSQLPKDRFSAERLKGVDSTLKIQPAKLEDSAVYLCASSSMMAGYGYTFGSGTRLTVV.